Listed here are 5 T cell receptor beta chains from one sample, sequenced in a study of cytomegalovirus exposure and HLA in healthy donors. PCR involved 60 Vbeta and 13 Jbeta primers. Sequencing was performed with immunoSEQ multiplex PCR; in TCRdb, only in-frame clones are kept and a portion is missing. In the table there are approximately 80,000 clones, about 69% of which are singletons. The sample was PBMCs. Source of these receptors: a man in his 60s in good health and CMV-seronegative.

The DNA for the CDR3 is TGTGCCAGCAGCCCAAGGCTACAGGGGGCTGGGGCCAACGTCCTGACTTTC. Residues: CASSPRLQGAGANVLTF. The chain recombines TRBV7-9 with TRBJ2-6, with 8 bases lining up with TRBD1. Germline CDR1 SEHNR, CDR2 FQNEAQ (reference sequence). CDR3 size: 17 residues. With V trimmed by 5 bases and J by 2 bases, 8 bases remained unmatched.

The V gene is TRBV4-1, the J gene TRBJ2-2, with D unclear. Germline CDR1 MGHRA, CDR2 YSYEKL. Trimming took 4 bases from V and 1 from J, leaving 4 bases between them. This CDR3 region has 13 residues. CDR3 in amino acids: CASSRGNTGELFF. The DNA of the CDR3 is TGCGCCAGCAGCCGAGGGAACACCGGGGAGCTGTTTTTT.

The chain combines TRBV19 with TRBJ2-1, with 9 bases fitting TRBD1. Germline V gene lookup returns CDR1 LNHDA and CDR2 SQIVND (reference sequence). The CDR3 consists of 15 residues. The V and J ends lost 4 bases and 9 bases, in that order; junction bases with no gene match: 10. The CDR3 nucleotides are TGTGCCAGTAGTACGCGAACAGGGGGCGCGGGTGAGCAGTTCTTC. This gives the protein CASSTRTGGAGEQFF.

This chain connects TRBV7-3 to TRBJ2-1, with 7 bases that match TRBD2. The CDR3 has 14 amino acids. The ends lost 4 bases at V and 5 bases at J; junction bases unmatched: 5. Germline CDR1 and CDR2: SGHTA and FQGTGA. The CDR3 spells CASSSSGANNEQFF. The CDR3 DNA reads TGTGCCAGCAGCTCCAGCGGGGCGAACAATGAGCAGTTCTTC.

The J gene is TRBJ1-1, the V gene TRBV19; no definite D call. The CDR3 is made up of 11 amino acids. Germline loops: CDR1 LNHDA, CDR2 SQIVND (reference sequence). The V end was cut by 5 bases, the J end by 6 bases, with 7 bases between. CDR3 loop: CASSPGSEAFF. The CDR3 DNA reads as TGTGCCAGTAGTCCGGGATCTGAAGCTTTCTTT.